A selection of T cell receptor beta chains follows, all from one sample in a study of T cell responses to AZD1222 COVID-19 vaccine. Sequenced by immunoSEQ multiplex PCR; TCRdb stores in-frame clones only, minus some. The data contain more than 90,000 clones, 86% of them singletons. Sample: peripheral blood, taken on day 0 of AZD1222 vaccination. Receptors originate from an adult in good health. CDR3s include the opening cysteine and the closing phenylalanine or tryptophan. A D gene is named only where the DNA matches it firmly. Expanded clones get a size class; other rows say once, few or many, or leave the size out.

cdr3_nt | cdr3_aa | clone_size | cdr3_length | v_call | d_call | j_call
TGTGCCAGCAGCGTAGGTCTGGGTAGCTCCTACAATGAGCAGTTCTTC | CASSVGLGSSYNEQFF | . | 16 | TRBV9 | . | TRBJ2-1
TGTGCCAGCAGCTTAGGACAGAGTGACTACGAGCAGTACTTC | CASSLGQSDYEQYF | . | 14 | TRBV7-6 | . | TRBJ2-7
TGTGCCAGCAGGTTGAAGGCAGGCGGGAGGGGGTTGTACAATGAGCAGTTCTTC | CASRLKAGGRGLYNEQFF | . | 18 | TRBV28 | TRBD2 | TRBJ2-1
TGTGCCAGCAGAGTAGGCGGCACTGAAGCTTTCTTT | CASRVGGTEAFF | . | 12 | TRBV25-1 | . | TRBJ1-1
TGTGCCAGCAGTCGCGACAAGGGAGGTGAAAAACTGTTTTTT | CASSRDKGGEKLFF | . | 14 | TRBV28 | . | TRBJ1-4
TGTGCCACCAGCAGAGTGGTGACTAGCAATCACTTCACCGGGGAGCTGTTTTTT | CATSRVVTSNHFTGELFF | . | 18 | TRBV15 | TRBD2 | TRBJ2-2
TGTGCCAGCAGTAGAGCGGGGGCCTATGGCTACACCTTC | CASSRAGAYGYTF | few | 13 | TRBV28 | . | TRBJ1-2
TGTGCCAGCAGCCCAGGCTTTTTGGGGGGTTACAATGAGCAGTTCTTC | CASSPGFLGGYNEQFF | . | 16 | TRBV7-2 | . | TRBJ2-1
TGTGCCAGCAGCTTCTCTCCATCCTACGAGCAGTACTTC | CASSFSPSYEQYF | . | 13 | TRBV5-4 | . | TRBJ2-7
TGCGCCAGCAGCTCGACTAGCGGTTCCTACAATGAGCAGTTCTTC | CASSSTSGSYNEQFF | . | 15 | TRBV5-1 | TRBD2 | TRBJ2-1
TGTGCCAGCAGCCGTCAAGGGGGGGACACCGGGGAGCTGTTTTTT | CASSRQGGDTGELFF | . | 15 | TRBV7-2 | . | TRBJ2-2
TGTGCCAGCAGCTTACCCACAGTTATGAACACTGAAGCTTTCTTT | CASSLPTVMNTEAFF | . | 15 | TRBV5-4 | . | TRBJ1-1
TGTGCCAGCAGCCCGGACAGGGGTTCCTACGAGCAGTACTTC | CASSPDRGSYEQYF | once | 14 | TRBV7-9 | TRBD1 | TRBJ2-7
TGTGCCAGCAGTGGATACAGGGAGGGGGCCACAGATACGCAGTATTTT | CASSGYREGATDTQYF | . | 16 | TRBV27 | . | TRBJ2-3
TGTGCCACCAGCGTCCACCTGGAAGGCTATGGCTACACCTTC | CATSVHLEGYGYTF | . | 14 | TRBV15 | . | TRBJ1-2
TGTGCCAGCAGTGAAGGGGCAGGGGTAGAGCCCCAGCATTTT | CASSEGAGVEPQHF | medium-sized | 14 | TRBV6-1 | . | TRBJ1-5
TGTGCCAGCAGCTTGGGTTGGATAATGAACACTGAAGCTTTCTTT | CASSLGWIMNTEAFF | . | 15 | TRBV5-4 | . | TRBJ1-1
TGCGCCAGCAGCTTGGGGGTGGGCCGGGAGACCCAGTACTTC | CASSLGVGRETQYF | . | 14 | TRBV5-1 | . | TRBJ2-5
TGTGCCAGTAGTACCTTCGGGACAGGACCTTACGAGCAGTACTTC | CASSTFGTGPYEQYF | . | 15 | TRBV19 | TRBD1 | TRBJ2-7
TGTGCCAGCAGCCCAGTAGGGGGACATGAAGCTTTCTTT | CASSPVGGHEAFF | . | 13 | TRBV9 | . | TRBJ1-1
TGTGCCAGCAGTCCTCCGGCGGGAGTTCGTTCCGAGCAGTACTTC | CASSPPAGVRSEQYF | . | 15 | TRBV28 | TRBD2 | TRBJ2-7
TGTGCCAGCAGCGCCTCAGCAAGTGAGGGCTATGGCTACACCTTC | CASSASASEGYGYTF | . | 15 | TRBV7-9 | . | TRBJ1-2
TGCGCCAGCAGTCAAATGGACTACCGGGACAGGCGACTTCACTTAACCGGGGAGCTGTTTTTT | CASSQMDYRDRRLHLTGELFF | . | 21 | TRBV23-1 | TRBD1 | TRBJ2-2
TGTGCCAGCAGTTTGCCCGGGACCTCGGAGCATCAGCCCCAGCATTTT | CASSLPGTSEHQPQHF | . | 16 | TRBV28 | . | TRBJ1-5
TGTGCCAGCAGTCCCGGACGAACTAGCAATCAGCCCCAGCATTTT | CASSPGRTSNQPQHF | . | 15 | TRBV6-5 | . | TRBJ1-5
TGTGCCAGCAGGCCGGGGCTAGCGGGAGATACGCAGTATTTT | CASRPGLAGDTQYF | few | 14 | TRBV11-2 | TRBD2 | TRBJ2-3
TGTGCCAGTAGGCCCCTGGGGTCCTCGAACACCGGGGAGCTGTTTTTT | CASRPLGSSNTGELFF | . | 16 | TRBV19 | . | TRBJ2-2
TGTGCCAGCACCCAAGGGCGGGAGACCCAGTACTTC | CASTQGRETQYF | . | 12 | TRBV28 | . | TRBJ2-5
TGCGCCAGCAGCCCGGACGGGACGCGCAATCAGCCCCAGCATTTT | CASSPDGTRNQPQHF | . | 15 | TRBV5-1 | . | TRBJ1-5
TGTGCCAGCAGCTTACAAGGGAGGACTGAAGCTTTCTTT | CASSLQGRTEAFF | . | 13 | TRBV7-3 | . | TRBJ1-1
TGTGCCAGCAGCCTAGGGGCCGACACTGAAGCTTTCTTT | CASSLGADTEAFF | . | 13 | TRBV3-1/TRBV3-2 | . | TRBJ1-1
TGCAGTGCTAGTAAGAGTGGAGGATATGGCTACACCTTC | CSASKSGGYGYTF | . | 13 | TRBV20-1 | . | TRBJ1-2
TGTGCCAGCAGCTTGACGGGGGCCAACGTCCTGACTTTC | CASSLTGANVLTF | . | 13 | TRBV5-4 | . | TRBJ2-6
TGTGCCAGCAAGGAACCGAACACTGAAGCTTTCTTT | CASKEPNTEAFF | . | 12 | TRBV28 | . | TRBJ1-1
TGTGCCTGGAGTTCGGTCGGCACTGAAGCTTTCTTT | CAWSSVGTEAFF | . | 12 | TRBV30 | . | TRBJ1-1
TGTGCCAGCAGCTTGGAAGGGACAGGGGCATCTGGCGGCTACACCTTC | CASSLEGTGASGGYTF | . | 16 | TRBV5-4 | TRBD1 | TRBJ1-2
TGCGCCAGCAGCCAAAATGTGGGAACAGATACGCAGTATTTT | CASSQNVGTDTQYF | once | 14 | TRBV4-1 | . | TRBJ2-3
TGTGCCAGCAGCCAAGAACAGGTGACAGGGGGAGAGACCCAGTACTTC | CASSQEQVTGGETQYF | . | 16 | TRBV4-2 | TRBD1 | TRBJ2-5
TGTGCCAGCAGCCAACAGGGGAGGCGTGAAAAACTGTTTTTT | CASSQQGRREKLFF | . | 14 | TRBV14 | . | TRBJ1-4
TGTGCCAGCGGGGTCCCAGCGGGAGCCGGGGAGCTGTTTTTT | CASGVPAGAGELFF | . | 14 | TRBV27 | TRBD2 | TRBJ2-2
TGTGCCAGCCGGGTCGGGAGGGCCTTAGCCGGGGAGCTGTTTTTT | CASRVGRALAGELFF | few | 15 | TRBV2 | TRBD2 | TRBJ2-2
TGTGCCAGCAGCCCTCGAGGTCTGGAGGGCCGGGACAATCAGCCCCAGCATTTT | CASSPRGLEGRDNQPQHF | . | 18 | TRBV27 | . | TRBJ1-5
TGTGCCTGGAGTTGGACTAATGAAAAACTGTTTTTT | CAWSWTNEKLFF | . | 12 | TRBV30 | . | TRBJ1-4
TGTGCCTGGAGTCTAGGGTCGGTGGCCTATGGCTACACCTTC | CAWSLGSVAYGYTF | many | 14 | TRBV30 | . | TRBJ1-2
TGTGCCAGCAGTCGACAGACAGGAGGTGGCAATCAGCCCCAGCATTTT | CASSRQTGGGNQPQHF | . | 16 | TRBV27 | . | TRBJ1-5
TGTGCCACCAGCAGAGATCCTGAAGGGGGGAGAAACGAGCAGTACTTC | CATSRDPEGGRNEQYF | . | 16 | TRBV15 | . | TRBJ2-7
TGTGCCAGCAGTGAATTTGGAGGGGGCGCGGGTCAGCCCCAGCATTTT | CASSEFGGGAGQPQHF | . | 16 | TRBV6-1 | TRBD1 | TRBJ1-5
TGTGCCAGCTCAGCCGGACAGGGTTACACTGAAGCTTTCTTT | CASSAGQGYTEAFF | . | 14 | TRBV18 | TRBD1 | TRBJ1-1
TGTGCCAGCAGCGTAGAAACGGGAGTTAGGCAGTATTTT | CASSVETGVRQYF | once | 13 | TRBV9 | . | TRBJ2-3